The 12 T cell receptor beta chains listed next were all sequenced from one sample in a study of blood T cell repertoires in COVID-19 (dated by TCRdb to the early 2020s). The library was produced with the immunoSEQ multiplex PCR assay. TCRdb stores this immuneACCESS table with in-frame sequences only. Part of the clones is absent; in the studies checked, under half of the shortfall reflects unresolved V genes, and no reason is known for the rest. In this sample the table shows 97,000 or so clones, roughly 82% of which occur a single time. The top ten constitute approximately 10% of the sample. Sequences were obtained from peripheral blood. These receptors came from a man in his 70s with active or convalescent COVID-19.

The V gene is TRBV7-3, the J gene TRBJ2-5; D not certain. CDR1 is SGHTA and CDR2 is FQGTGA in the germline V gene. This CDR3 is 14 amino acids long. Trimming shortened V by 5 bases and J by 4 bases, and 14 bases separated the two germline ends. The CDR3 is CASSHGLVGETQYF. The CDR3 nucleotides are TGTGCCAGCAGCCACGGGTTGGTTGGAGAGACCCAGTACTTC.

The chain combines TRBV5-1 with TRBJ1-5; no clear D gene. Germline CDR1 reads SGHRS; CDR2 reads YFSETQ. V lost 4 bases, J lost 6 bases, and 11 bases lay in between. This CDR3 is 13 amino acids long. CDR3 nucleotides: TGCGCCAGCAGCCCTGGGAGAGGTCAGCCCCAGCATTTT. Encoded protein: CASSPGRGQPQHF.

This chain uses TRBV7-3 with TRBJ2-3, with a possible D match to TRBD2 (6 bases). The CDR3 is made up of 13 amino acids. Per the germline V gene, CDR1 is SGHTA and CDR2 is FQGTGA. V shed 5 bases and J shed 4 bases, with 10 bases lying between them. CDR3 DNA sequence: TGTGCCAGCAGCACCAGACTAGCAGATACGCAGTATTTT. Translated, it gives CASSTRLADTQYF.

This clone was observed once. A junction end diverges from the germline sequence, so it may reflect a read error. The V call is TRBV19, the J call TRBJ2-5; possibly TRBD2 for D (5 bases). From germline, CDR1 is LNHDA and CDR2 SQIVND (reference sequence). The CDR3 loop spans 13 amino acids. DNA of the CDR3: TGTGCCAGTAGTATACGACTACAAGGGACCCAGTACTTC. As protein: CASSIRLQGTQYF.

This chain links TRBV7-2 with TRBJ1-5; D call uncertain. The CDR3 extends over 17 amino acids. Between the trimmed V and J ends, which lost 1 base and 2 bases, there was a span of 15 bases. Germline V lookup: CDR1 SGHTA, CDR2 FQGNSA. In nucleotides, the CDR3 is TGTGCCAGCAGCTTAGTCAGTAGGGTTAGCGGCAATCAGCCCCAGCATTTT. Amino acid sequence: CASSLVSRVSGNQPQHF.

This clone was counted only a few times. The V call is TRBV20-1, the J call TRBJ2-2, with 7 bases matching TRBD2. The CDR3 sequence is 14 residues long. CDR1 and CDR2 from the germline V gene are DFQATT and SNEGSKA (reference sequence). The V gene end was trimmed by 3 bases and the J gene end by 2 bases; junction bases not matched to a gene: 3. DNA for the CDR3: TGCAGTGCTAGTTCGGGACTAAACACCGGGGAGCTGTTTTTT. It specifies CSASSGLNTGELFF.

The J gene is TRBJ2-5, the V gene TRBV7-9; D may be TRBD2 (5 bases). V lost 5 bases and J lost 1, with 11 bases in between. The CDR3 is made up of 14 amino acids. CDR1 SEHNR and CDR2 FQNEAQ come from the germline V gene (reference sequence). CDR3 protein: CASSTGLTQETQYF. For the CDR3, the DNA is TGTGCCAGCAGCACCGGACTTACCCAAGAGACCCAGTACTTC.

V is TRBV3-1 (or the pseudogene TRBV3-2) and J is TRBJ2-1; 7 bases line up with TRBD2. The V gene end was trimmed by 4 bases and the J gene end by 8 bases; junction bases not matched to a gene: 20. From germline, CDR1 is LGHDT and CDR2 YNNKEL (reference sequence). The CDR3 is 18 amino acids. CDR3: CASSREGRRGVLPHEQFF. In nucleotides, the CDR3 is TGTGCCAGCAGCCGCGAAGGGCGTCGGGGGGTCCTCCCCCATGAGCAGTTCTTC.

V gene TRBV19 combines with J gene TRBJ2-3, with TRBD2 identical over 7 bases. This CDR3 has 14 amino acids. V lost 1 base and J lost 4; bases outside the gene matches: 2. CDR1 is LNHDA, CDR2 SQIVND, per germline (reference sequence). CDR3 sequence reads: CASSIATSADTQYF. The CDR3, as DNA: TGTGCCAGTAGTATAGCCACTAGCGCAGATACGCAGTATTTT.

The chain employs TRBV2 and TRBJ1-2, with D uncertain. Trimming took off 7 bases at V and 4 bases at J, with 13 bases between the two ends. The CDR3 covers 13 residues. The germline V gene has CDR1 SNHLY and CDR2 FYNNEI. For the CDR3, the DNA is TGTGCCAGCACCGGGAATTCGTTCTATGGCTACACCTTC. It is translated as CASTGNSFYGYTF.

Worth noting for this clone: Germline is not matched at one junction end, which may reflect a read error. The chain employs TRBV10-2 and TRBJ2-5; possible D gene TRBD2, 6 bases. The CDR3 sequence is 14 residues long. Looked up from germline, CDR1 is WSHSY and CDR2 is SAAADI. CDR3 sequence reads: CASNEGGPRETQYF. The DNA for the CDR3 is TGCGCCAGCAATGAGGGAGGCCCAAGAGAGACCCAGTACTTC.

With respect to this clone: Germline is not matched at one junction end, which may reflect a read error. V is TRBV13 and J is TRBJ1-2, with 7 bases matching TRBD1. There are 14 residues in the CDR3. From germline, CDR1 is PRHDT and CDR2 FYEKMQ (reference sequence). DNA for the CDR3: TGTGCCAGCAGCCTAGGGACAGTTGGCTATGGCTACACCTTC. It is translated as CASSLGTVGYGYTF. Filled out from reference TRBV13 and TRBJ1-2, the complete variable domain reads AAGVIQSPRHLIKEKRETATLKCYPIPRHDTVYWYQQGPGQDPQFLISFYEKMQSDKGSIPDRFSAQQFSDYHSELNMSSLELGDSALYFCASSLGTVGYGYTFGSGTRLTVV.